This T cell receptor beta chain was identified in a study of cytomegalovirus exposure and HLA in healthy donors. Broader study findings: Later on, a genetic analysis was performed. It linked a missense variant in DCLRE1C with V- and J-gene trimming of TCR beta.

PCR amplification relied on 60 Vbeta primers (plus 13 Jbeta primers). Generated by immunoSEQ multiplex PCR, the TCRdb table keeps only in-frame clones and is missing some. The sample includes more than 150,000 clones, roughly four fifths of them seen just once. This clone appeared a single time. The antigen remains unidentified. What was sequenced was PBMCs. This receptor was taken from a man aged 40-55 years in good health and CMV-seronegative.

The CDR3 DNA sequence: TGCGCCAGCAGCCGCCGAGGGGGCCAAGAGACCCAGTACTTC. Translation gives CASSRRGGQETQYF. This chain uses TRBV4-1 with TRBJ2-5; a weak D match, TRBD1 (6 bases). V lost 4 bases and J lost 1, with 10 bases in between. Germline loops: CDR1 MGHRA, CDR2 YSYEKL. The CDR3 is 14 amino acids.